This TCR beta chain was obtained from a study of beta chain features in type 1 diabetes. About this clone itself: The antigen remains unidentified.

Study-wide results and caveats: Within each of all four CD4+ subsets, Type 1 diabetes patients had TCRB CDR3s that were moderately but significantly shorter.

The V end was cut by 4 bases, the J end by 2 bases, with 15 bases between. This CDR3 is built from 15 residues. The V gene's germline CDR1 is SGHNT and CDR2 YYREEE (reference sequence). Reverse transcription of all isolated RNA meant that expressed TCRB transcripts were sequenced. Libraries were prepared by immunoSEQ multiplex PCR; TCRdb keeps only in-frame clonotypes and omits some of them. Among 130,000 or so clones, around 10% were seen once, and the ten largest hold approximately 0.7%. The source is a young man with type 1 diabetes. This rearrangement joins TRBV5-4 to TRBJ1-1, with a weak D call TRBD1 (6 bases). Source material: central memory CD4+ T cells from blood. CDR3 protein: CASSPPGHLNTEAFF. The DNA of the CDR3 is TGTGCCAGCAGCCCACCGGGACACCTTAACACTGAAGCTTTCTTT.